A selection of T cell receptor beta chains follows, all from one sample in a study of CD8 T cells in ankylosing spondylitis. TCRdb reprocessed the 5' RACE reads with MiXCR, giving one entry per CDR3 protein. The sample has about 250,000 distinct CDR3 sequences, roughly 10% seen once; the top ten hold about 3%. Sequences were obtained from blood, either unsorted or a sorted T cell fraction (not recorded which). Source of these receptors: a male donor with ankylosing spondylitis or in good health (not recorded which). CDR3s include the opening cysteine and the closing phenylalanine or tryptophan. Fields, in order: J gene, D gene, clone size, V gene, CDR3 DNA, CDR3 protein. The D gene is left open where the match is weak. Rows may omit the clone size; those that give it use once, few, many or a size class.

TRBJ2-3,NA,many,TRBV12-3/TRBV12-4,TGTGCCAGCAATCACGGGGCCACAGATACGCAGTATTTT,CASNHGATDTQYF
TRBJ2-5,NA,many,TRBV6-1,TGTGCCAGCAGTGAAGTGGCGAGGGAGACCCAGTACTTC,CASSEVARETQYF
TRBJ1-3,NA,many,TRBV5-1,TGCGCCAGCAGCCCGGGGCCCGTCGTTAACACCATATATTTT,CASSPGPVVNTIYF
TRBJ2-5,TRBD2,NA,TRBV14,TGTGCCAGCAGCCGGGGACTAAGAGAGACCCAGTACTTC,CASSRGLRETQYF
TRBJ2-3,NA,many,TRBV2,TGTGCCAGCAGTTACGGGGATACGCAGTATTTT,CASSYGDTQYF
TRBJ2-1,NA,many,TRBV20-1,TGCAGTGCTAATGCAACCCGAGGGAGCTCCTACAATGAGCAGTTCTTC,CSANATRGSSYNEQFF
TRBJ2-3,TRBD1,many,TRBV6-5,TGTGCCAGCAGTTACTCGGACAGGGACGCAGATACGCAGTATTTT,CASSYSDRDADTQYF
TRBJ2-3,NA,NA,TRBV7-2,TGTGCCAGCAGCTTAGGACTTCACCTCCTCACAGATACGCAGTATTTT,CASSLGLHLLTDTQYF
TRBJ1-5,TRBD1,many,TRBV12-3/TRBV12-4,TGTGCCAGCAGCCGATACGGGACAGAGAACAATCAGCCCCAGCATTTT,CASSRYGTENNQPQHF
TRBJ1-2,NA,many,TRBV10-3,TGTGCCATCAGCGCAACTAACTACCGACGGACAGGCTACACCTTC,CAISATNYRRTGYTF
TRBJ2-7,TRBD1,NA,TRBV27,TGTGCCAGCAGACCGTCGGGACAGCTCTACGAGCAGTACTTC,CASRPSGQLYEQYF
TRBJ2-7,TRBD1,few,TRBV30,TGTGCCTGGAGTGCGGGACAGGGAGTCTCCGAGCAGTACTTC,CAWSAGQGVSEQYF
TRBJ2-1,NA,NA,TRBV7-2,TGTGCCAGCACCCGCTTGGGCCTAGCCAGGTCTAGTAATGAGCAGTTCTTC,CASTRLGLARSSNEQFF
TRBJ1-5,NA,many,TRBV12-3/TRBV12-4,TGTGCCAGCAGTTTTATTAGGGGGGATCAGCCCCAGCATTTT,CASSFIRGDQPQHF
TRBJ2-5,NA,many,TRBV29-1,TGCAGCGTTGAAGATGAGGAGACCCAGTACTTC,CSVEDEETQYF